What follows describes a single T cell receptor beta chain. Naive CD8 cells were CD45RO-negative, positively selected for CCR7, excluding terminally differentiated effector memory CD45RA+ cells. The entry originates in a study of shared clonotypes between healthy human individuals. Several immunoSEQ plates held equal portions of the genomic DNA taken from each subset. Profiled with immunoSEQ multiplex PCR; TCRdb holds only in-frame clones, not every one. The table lists under 600,000 clones, 95% to 98% of them singletons. This receptor was identified in a man in his thirties or forties in good health. The sequencing sample was made of naive CD8+ T cells sorted from blood.

The DNA for the CDR3 is TGTGCCAGCAGAGCCGCGGACGGGGGGGGCAGAAAACGATACTACGAGCAGTACTTC. It translates to CASRAADGGGRKRYYEQYF. The rearrangement uses TRBV7-2 and TRBJ2-7; 8 nucleotides agree with TRBD2. Germline CDR1 reads SGHTA; CDR2 reads FQGNSA. CDR3 length: 19 residues. The ends lost 6 bases at V and 3 bases at J; junction bases unmatched: 22. Drawing the rest from reference TRBV7-2 and TRBJ2-7, the complete variable domain is GAGVSQSPSNKVTEKGKDVELRCDPISGHTALYWYRQSLGQGLEFLIYFQGNSAPDKSGLPSDRFSAERTGGSVSTLTIQRTQQEDSAVYLCASRAADGGGRKRYYEQYFGPGTRLTVT.